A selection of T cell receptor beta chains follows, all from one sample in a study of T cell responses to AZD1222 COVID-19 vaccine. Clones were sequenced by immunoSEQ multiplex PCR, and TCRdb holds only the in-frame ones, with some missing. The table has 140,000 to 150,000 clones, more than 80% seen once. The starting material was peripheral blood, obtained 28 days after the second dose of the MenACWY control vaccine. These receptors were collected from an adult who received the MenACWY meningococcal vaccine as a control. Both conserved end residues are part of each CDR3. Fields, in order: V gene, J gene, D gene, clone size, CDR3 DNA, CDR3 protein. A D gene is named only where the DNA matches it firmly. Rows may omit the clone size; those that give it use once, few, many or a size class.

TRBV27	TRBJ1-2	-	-	TGTGCCAGCAGTTTTCGGGCTAACTATGGCTACACCTTC	CASSFRANYGYTF
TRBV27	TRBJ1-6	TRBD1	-	TGTGCCAGCAGGGCATGGCCGGGACAGGGATATTCACCCCTCCACTTT	CASRAWPGQGYSPLHF
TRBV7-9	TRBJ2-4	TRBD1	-	TGTGCCAGCAGCCCCGACAGGGGTGGCATTCAGTACTTC	CASSPDRGGIQYF
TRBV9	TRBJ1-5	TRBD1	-	TGTGCCAGCAGCGTAGCTACGACAGGGATCCGCAATCAGCCCCAGCATTTT	CASSVATTGIRNQPQHF
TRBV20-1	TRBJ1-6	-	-	TGCAGTGCTAGTAGGGCAGCCGTGGATGCCTATAATTCACCCCTCCACTTT	CSASRAAVDAYNSPLHF
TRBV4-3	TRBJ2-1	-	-	TGCGCCAGCAGCCAAGCGGACCGCAATGAGCAGTTCTTC	CASSQADRNEQFF
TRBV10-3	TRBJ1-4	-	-	TGTGCCATCAGTGTTGGGCTCGAAGAAAAACTGTTTTTT	CAISVGLEEKLFF
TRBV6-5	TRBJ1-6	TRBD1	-	TGTGCCAGCAGTAGCGGACAGGGAAGTTCACCCCTCCACTTT	CASSSGQGSSPLHF
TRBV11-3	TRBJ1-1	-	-	TGTGCCAGCAGCCATAAGGCATGGGGTGAAGCTTTCTTT	CASSHKAWGEAFF
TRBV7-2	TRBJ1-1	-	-	TGTGCCAGCAGCTTAGTGGCTAACACTGAAGCTTTCTTT	CASSLVANTEAFF
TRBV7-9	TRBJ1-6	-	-	TGTGCCAGCAGCTTACAGGGGAGCTCTAATTCACCCCTCCACTTT	CASSLQGSSNSPLHF
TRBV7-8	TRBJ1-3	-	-	TGTGCCAGCAGCTTATCTTCCCGTGGGTTCGGAAACACCATATATTTT	CASSLSSRGFGNTIYF
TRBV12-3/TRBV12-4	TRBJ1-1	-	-	TGTGCCAGCAGGACGGTTACTGAAGCTTTCTTT	CASRTVTEAFF
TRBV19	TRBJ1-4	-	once	TGTGCCAGTAGTCCACCAACCGGGACACCCTTCGTTTTT	CASSPPTGTPFVF
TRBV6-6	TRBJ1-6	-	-	TGTGCCAGCAGTTACTCCAGCCAGGAAAATTCACCCCTCCACTTT	CASSYSSQENSPLHF
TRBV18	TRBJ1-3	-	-	TGTGCCAGCTCACCTCAGAGGGGACCTGGAAACACCATATATTTT	CASSPQRGPGNTIYF
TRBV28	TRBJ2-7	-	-	TGTGCCAGCAGTTTAACGGGTGGGTCCTACGAGCAGTACTTC	CASSLTGGSYEQYF
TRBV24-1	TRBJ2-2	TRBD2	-	TGTGCCACCAGTGACACGACTAGCGGGAGTGTCGGGGAGCTGTTTTTT	CATSDTTSGSVGELFF
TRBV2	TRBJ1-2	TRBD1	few	TGTGCCAGCAGTGAAGGCAGGGGGCTAGAAGGCTACACCTTC	CASSEGRGLEGYTF
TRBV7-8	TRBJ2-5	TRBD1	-	TGTGCCAGCAGCTTGGGACAGGCCAATGGTGAGACCCAGTACTTC	CASSLGQANGETQYF
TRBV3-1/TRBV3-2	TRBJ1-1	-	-	TGTGCCAGCAGCCAAGATTTATTTACTGAAGCTTTCTTT	CASSQDLFTEAFF
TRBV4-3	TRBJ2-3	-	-	TGCGCCAGCAGCCAAGATCTGGCGAGCACAGATACGCAGTATTTT	CASSQDLASTDTQYF
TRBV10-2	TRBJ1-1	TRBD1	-	TGCGCCAGCAGTGGGGCAGGGGGCCGGACTGAAGCTTTCTTT	CASSGAGGRTEAFF
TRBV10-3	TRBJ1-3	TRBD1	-	TGTGCCATCAGTGAGTCGACAGGGCTCGGAAACACCATATATTTT	CAISESTGLGNTIYF
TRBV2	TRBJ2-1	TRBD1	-	TGTGCCAGCAGCCGGGACAGAAACAATGAGCAGTTCTTC	CASSRDRNNEQFF
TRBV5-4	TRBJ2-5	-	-	TGTGCCAGCAGCACAGGACAGGGACTACAAGAGACCCAGTACTTC	CASSTGQGLQETQYF
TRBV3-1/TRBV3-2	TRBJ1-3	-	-	TGTGCCAGCAGCCAAGATGGGCCCGGGGCAGGAGATTCCGTAAACACCATATATTTT	CASSQDGPGAGDSVNTIYF
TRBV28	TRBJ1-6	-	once	TGTGCCAGCAGTTTCTCCTATAATTCACCCCTCCACTTT	CASSFSYNSPLHF
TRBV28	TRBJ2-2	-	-	TGTGCCAGCAAATTAGGCACCGGGGAGCTGTTTTTT	CASKLGTGELFF
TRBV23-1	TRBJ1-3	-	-	TGCGCCAGCAGTCAGTACGGACCGTGGGGAGTGGACACCATATATTTT	CASSQYGPWGVDTIYF
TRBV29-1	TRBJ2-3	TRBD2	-	TGCAGCGTTGAGACCACTGGCGGGGGGGGTCATACGCAGTATTTT	CSVETTGGGGHTQYF
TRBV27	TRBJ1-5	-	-	TGTGCCAGCAGTTTCCTCAGCAATCAGCCCCAGCATTTT	CASSFLSNQPQHF
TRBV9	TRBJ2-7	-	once	TGTGCCAGCAGCGTAGCGACTGACACGGATGAGCAGTACTTC	CASSVATDTDEQYF
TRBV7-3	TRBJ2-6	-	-	TGTGCCAGCAGCCGGACGGAGGGGGCCAACGTCCTGACTTTC	CASSRTEGANVLTF
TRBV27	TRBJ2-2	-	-	TGTGCCAGCAGTCACGACACAACCCGGGGCACCGGGGAGCTGTTTTTT	CASSHDTTRGTGELFF
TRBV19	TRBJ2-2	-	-	TGTGCCAGTAGTGTCGTAACGGGGGCGGGCACCGGGGAGCTGTTTTTT	CASSVVTGAGTGELFF
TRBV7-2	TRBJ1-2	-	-	TGTGCCAGCAGCGCCTTGGGCAGGGGAGTTGGTGGCTACATCTTC	CASSALGRGVGGYIF
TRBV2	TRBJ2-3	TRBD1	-	TGTGCCAGCAACCCAGACAGGGGTACAGATACGCAGTATTTT	CASNPDRGTDTQYF
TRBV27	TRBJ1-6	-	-	TGTGCCAGCAGTTTAGGGTGGGAAGATAATTCACCCCTCCACTTT	CASSLGWEDNSPLHF
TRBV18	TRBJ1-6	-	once	TGTGCCAGCTCACCATTGGGGACGGCCTATAATTCACCCCTCCACTTT	CASSPLGTAYNSPLHF
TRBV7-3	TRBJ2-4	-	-	TGTGCCAGCAGCTTAGGCTCTGGGGCGGGATACATTCAGTACTTC	CASSLGSGAGYIQYF
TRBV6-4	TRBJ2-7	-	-	TGTGCCAGCTCCCACTCCCCGGGCTACGAGCAGTACTTC	CASSHSPGYEQYF
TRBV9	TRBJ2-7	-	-	TGTGCCAGCAGCACCCAAGGCTCCTACGAGCAGTACTTC	CASSTQGSYEQYF
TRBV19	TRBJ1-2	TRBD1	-	TGTGCCAGTAGTACCCCGGGACAGGGAATCGGAGGCTACACCTTC	CASSTPGQGIGGYTF
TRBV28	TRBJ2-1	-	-	TGTGCCAGCAGTCCCGCCGACAGGAGACCTTACAATGAGCAGTTCTTC	CASSPADRRPYNEQFF
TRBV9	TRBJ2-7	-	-	TGTGCCAGCAGCGCGAGCGATGGGACCCAAGAGCAGTACTTC	CASSASDGTQEQYF
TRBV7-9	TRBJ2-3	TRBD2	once	TGTGCCAGCAGCTTTCCACTAGCGGGAGGCACAGATACGCAGTATTTT	CASSFPLAGGTDTQYF
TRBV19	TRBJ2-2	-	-	TGTGCCAGTAGTCCGGGGTACAGACCGAACACCGGGGAGCTGTTTTTT	CASSPGYRPNTGELFF